Shown below are 9 T cell receptor beta chains from a single sample sequenced in a study of tumor-infiltrating lymphocytes in primary liver carcinoma. Priming with a constant-region primer yielded TCR beta cDNA from roughly 0.45 ug total RNA. TCR beta libraries came from three nested multiplex PCR rounds using slightly modified ARM-PCR. Amplification in the first two PCR rounds was performed using TRBV1-TRBV30 forward primers and a C-beta reverse primer for approximately 10 cycles each. From the multiplex PCR reads, TCRdb called clonotypes with MiXCR, one entry per CDR3 protein. The data contain about 70,000 distinct CDR3 sequences, roughly three quarters of them singletons. Between 20 and 30 mg of unsorted bulk tissue served as the source from which RNA and DNA were co-extracted. Sequencing was carried out using liver tumor tissue from sampling region 4. Noted subset: tumor region T4, right-lateral pole. The source of these receptors is a man aged 35 to 55 with primary liver carcinoma and hepatitis B virus infection.

The J gene is TRBJ2-3, the V gene TRBV11-1, with TRBD1 matching 7 bases. Looked up from germline, CDR1 is SGHAT and CDR2 is FQDESV (reference sequence). With 5 bases clipped from V and 2 bases from J, the junction kept 10 bases outside the gene matches. This CDR3 region has 16 residues. The CDR3 region has the DNA TGTGCCAGCAGCCACAGGGGTTGCTACTCCACAGATACGCAGTATTTT. This gives the protein CASSHRGCYSTDTQYF. Filled out from reference TRBV11-1 and TRBJ2-3, the complete variable domain reads EAEVAQSPRYKITEKSQAVAFWCDPISGHATLYWYRQILGQGPELLVQFQDESVVDDSQLPKDRFSAERLKGVDSTLKIQPAELGDSAMYLCASSHRGCYSTDTQYFGPGTRLTVL.

As regards this clonotype: A junction boundary mismatches the germline segment, possibly from a read error. V usage is TRBV6-5 and J usage is TRBJ2-7; 8 bases match TRBD2. The CDR3 is made up of 15 amino acids. From germline, CDR1 is MNHEY and CDR2 SVGAGI. Here the CDR3 DNA reads TGTGCCAGTAGTTACGGGGGGGCAGGGGAGTACGAGCAGTACTTC. Protein product: CASSYGGAGEYEQYF.

The chain employs TRBV6-2 or TRBV6-3 and TRBJ2-1, with 13 bases identical to TRBD2. There are 18 residues in the CDR3. The trim removed 5 bases at V and 4 bases at J, leaving 11 bases unmatched. The germline CDR1 and CDR2 sequences are MNHEY and SVGEGT. The CDR3 nucleotides read TGTGCCAGCAGTCGCACCCGGACTAGCGGGAGAGGATACAATGAGCAGTTCTTC. Its translation is CASSRTRTSGRGYNEQFF.

About this clonotype: With a much larger clone just one base away, this may be a read error. The V gene is TRBV28, the J gene TRBJ1-1; no clear D. This CDR3 has 12 amino acids. Trimming shortened V by 5 bases and J by 8 bases, and 12 bases separated the two germline ends. CDR1 is MDHEN and CDR2 is SYDVKM in the germline V gene. The CDR3: CASSTQRREAFF. The CDR3 DNA reads TGTGCCAGCAGTACACAGAGGAGGGAAGCTTTCTTT.

The rearrangement links TRBV6-6 to TRBJ1-1; no definite D call. Germline CDR1 reads MNHNY; CDR2 reads SVGAGI (reference sequence). The CDR3 covers 11 residues. The CDR3 here is CANSQNTEAFF. DNA for the CDR3: TGTGCTAACAGTCAAAACACTGAAGCTTTCTTT.

The V and J genes are TRBV7-9 and TRBJ1-3; D uncertain. V lost 7 bases to trimming and J lost 4 bases, with 20 bases between them. Looked up from germline, CDR1 is SEHNR and CDR2 is FQNEAQ (reference sequence). The CDR3 runs 16 residues. The CDR3 here is CASNLGRTAAGNTIYF. The CDR3 nucleotides read TGTGCCAGCAACTTGGGTCGGACGGCGGCCGGAAACACCATATATTTT.

A remark on this clonotype: One end of the junction fails to match germline, which may point to a read error. The chain is built from TRBV4-2 and TRBJ1-1, with D unclear. In germline, CDR1 is LGHNA, CDR2 YNFKEQ. The CDR3 spans 14 residues. The CDR3 coding sequence is TGTGCCAGCAGCCAAGATCGGAGAGTGACTGAGGCTTTCTTT. Its translation is CASSQDRRVTEAFF.

On this clonotype itself: One junction end disagrees with the germline gene, perhaps due to a read error. V usage is TRBV5-1 and J usage is TRBJ2-6; no clear D gene. The germline V gene has CDR1 SGHRS and CDR2 YFSETQ. There are 14 residues in the CDR3. The CDR3 nucleotides read TGCGCCAGCAGCTTGGATTCTGGGACCAACGTCCTGACTTTC. Its protein product is CASSLDSGTNVLTF.

This clonotype was seen a handful of times. A much larger clonotype is one base distant, so this may be a read error. The chain combines TRBV6-2 or TRBV6-3 with TRBJ2-1; D is possibly TRBD1 or TRBD2 (5 bases each). The CDR3 runs 14 residues. Germline loops: CDR1 MNHEY, CDR2 SVGEGT. Trimming cost V 5 bases and J 0 bases, with 8 bases left between them. This chain's CDR3 is CASSTGASYNEQFF. CDR3 in DNA: TGTGCCAGCAGTACCGGGGCCTCCTACAATGAGCAGTTCTTC.